The 22 T cell receptor beta chains reported below all come from one sample, sequenced in a study of beta chain features in type 1 diabetes. As every portion of the isolated RNA was reverse transcribed, the sequencing read expressed TCRB transcripts. Sequenced by immunoSEQ multiplex PCR; TCRdb stores in-frame clones only, minus some. The sample consists of tens of thousands of clones, 50% of them appearing once. Sequencing was performed on stem cell memory CD4+ T cells from blood. These receptors all come from a young woman in good health.

The V gene is TRBV30, the J gene TRBJ2-3; D is perhaps TRBD2 (6 bases). Per the germline V gene, CDR1 is GTSNPN and CDR2 is SVGIG (reference sequence). Trimming took 2 bases from V and 1 from J, leaving 10 bases between them. The CDR3 sequence is 14 residues long. The CDR3: CAWSFLAGTDTQYF. The CDR3 coding sequence is TGTGCCTGGAGTTTCTTAGCGGGCACAGATACGCAGTATTTT.

This clone has more than one count but fewer than ten. V gene TRBV30 combines with J gene TRBJ1-1, with D tentatively TRBD1 (6 bases). This CDR3 spans 14 amino acids. V was clipped by 0 bases and J by 4 bases, with 12 bases between them. Germline lookup yields CDR1 GTSNPN and CDR2 SVGIG (reference sequence). DNA for the CDR3: TGTGCCTGGAGTGTACAGGGCGTTAGCACTGAAGCTTTCTTT. Translated, it gives CAWSVQGVSTEAFF.

V gene TRBV5-1 combines with J gene TRBJ2-1; TRBD1 is a possible D gene (6 bases). V was cut by 4 bases and J by 3 bases, with 14 bases left in between. Per germline, CDR1 SGHRS and CDR2 YFSETQ. The CDR3 has 15 amino acids. The CDR3 sequence: CASSHRVEDYNEQFF. In nucleotides, the CDR3 is TGCGCCAGCAGCCACAGGGTTGAAGACTACAATGAGCAGTTCTTC.

CDR3 nucleotides: TGTGCCAGCTCAGGGCTAACAGGGCCTGGAAACACCATATATTTT. Amino acid sequence: CASSGLTGPGNTIYF. V is TRBV18 and J is TRBJ1-3; D is possibly TRBD1 (6 bases). The V end was cut by 5 bases, the J end by 2 bases, with 13 bases between. Germline V CDR1 and CDR2: KGHSH, LQKENI. CDR3 length equals 15 residues.

In its sample, this clone was seen a few times. The chain recombines TRBV19 with TRBJ1-2; 7 bases fit TRBD1. The V gene end was trimmed by 3 bases and the J gene end by 4 bases; junction bases not matched to a gene: 5. CDR1 and CDR2 from the germline V gene are LNHDA and SQIVND (reference sequence). The CDR3 has 14 residues. DNA for the CDR3: TGTGCCAGTAGTATTGACAGGGACTTCTATGGCTACACCTTC. Protein product: CASSIDRDFYGYTF. The full variable domain, rest sourced from reference TRBV19 and TRBJ1-2, is DGGITQSPKYLFRKEGQNVTLSCEQNLNHDAMYWYRQDPGQGLRLIYYSQIVNDFQKGDIAEGYSVSREKKESFPLTVTSAQKNPTAFYLCASSIDRDFYGYTFGSGTRLTVV.

The genes are TRBV7-3 and TRBJ2-2; possible D gene TRBD1, 6 bases. The CDR3 runs 16 residues. The germline V gene encodes CDR1 SGHTA and CDR2 FQGTGA. V shed 5 bases and J shed 1 base, with 14 bases lying between them. The CDR3 DNA reads TGTGCCAGCAGCCCCCACAGGGTCGGGAACACCGGGGAGCTGTTTTTT. As protein: CASSPHRVGNTGELFF.

Only one count was recorded for this clone. J is TRBJ2-1 and V is TRBV19; tentative D call: TRBD2 (5 bases). Per germline, CDR1 LNHDA and CDR2 SQIVND (reference sequence). The CDR3 is made up of 17 amino acids. Trimming removed 5 bases from V and 0 bases from J, with 17 bases in between. CDR3 bases: TGTGCCAGTAGTTCCCTAGGACTCCCGAGCTCCTACAATGAGCAGTTCTTC. Its protein is CASSSLGLPSSYNEQFF.

Remarks on this clone: An end of the junction does not agree with germline; a read error may underlie this. CDR3 sequence: CASSWEGSLYF. CDR3 DNA: TGTGCCAGCAGTTGGGAGGGTAGTTTGTATTTT. The chain couples TRBV28 to TRBJ1-1, with no clear D. The CDR3 runs to 11 residues. Germline V lookup: CDR1 MDHEN, CDR2 SYDVKM.

The genes are TRBV7-8 and TRBJ2-3; tentatively, D is TRBD2 (6 bases). The CDR3 loop spans 16 amino acids. Germline-derived CDR1 and CDR2 are SGHVS and FQNEAQ. V was trimmed by 3 bases and J by 0 bases, leaving 13 bases between them. The CDR3: CASSFSGSTSTDTQYF. Here the CDR3 DNA reads TGTGCCAGCAGCTTTAGCGGCAGCACTAGCACAGATACGCAGTATTTT.

The genes are TRBV4-3 and TRBJ2-7; tentatively, D is TRBD1 (6 bases). Trimming removed 0 bases at V and 4 bases at J, with 22 bases between. This CDR3 comprises 18 residues. From germline, CDR1 is LGHNA and CDR2 YSLEER. CDR3 in amino acids: CASSQDLDPGHGGYEQYF. The CDR3 bases are TGCGCCAGCAGCCAAGATCTGGATCCGGGACATGGGGGATACGAGCAGTACTTC.

This clone occurred once. V usage is TRBV11-1 and J usage is TRBJ1-1, with 9 nucleotides matching TRBD1. The germline CDR1 and CDR2 sequences are SGHAT and FQDESV (reference sequence). The CDR3 has 14 amino acids. The junction had 0 bases not matched to a gene; V was cut back by 3 bases and J by 1 base. CDR3 coding DNA: TGTGCCAGCAGCTTGGGACAGGGGAACACTGAAGCTTTCTTT. Encoded protein: CASSLGQGNTEAFF.

Only a few counts were recorded for this clone. The genes are TRBV7-9 and TRBJ2-7; D is uncertain. In germline, CDR1 is SEHNR, CDR2 FQNEAQ (reference sequence). The CDR3 spans 12 residues. The V gene lost 5 bases and the J gene lost 4 bases, with 9 bases spanning the gap. The CDR3 is CASSRPGYEQYF. CDR3 nucleotide sequence: TGTGCCAGCAGCCGCCCCGGTTACGAGCAGTACTTC.

This chain links TRBV28 with TRBJ1-2; perhaps TRBD1 as D (5 bases). V lost 5 bases and J lost 11, with 12 bases in between. Germline lookup yields CDR1 MDHEN and CDR2 SYDVKM. The CDR3 extends over 11 amino acids. CDR3 protein: CASSVHRPYTF. The CDR3 region has the DNA TGTGCCAGCAGTGTACACAGGCCTTACACCTTC.

For the CDR3, the DNA is TGCGCCAGCAGCTTTAGCGACGGATCCTACGAGCAGTACTTC. Amino acid sequence: CASSFSDGSYEQYF. This chain joins TRBV4-1 and TRBJ2-7; D may be TRBD2 (5 bases). The CDR3 has 14 residues. V was trimmed by 5 bases and J by 1 base, leaving 12 bases between them. Germline loops: CDR1 MGHRA, CDR2 YSYEKL.

The chain combines TRBV14 with TRBJ2-7; 8 bases line up with TRBD1. The V gene's germline CDR1 is SGHDN and CDR2 FVKESK. Unmatched junction bases numbered 3, after V lost 4 bases and J lost 7 bases. The CDR3 has 12 residues. CDR3 sequence: CASSPWTGEQYF. DNA of the CDR3: TGTGCCAGCAGCCCCTGGACAGGGGAGCAGTACTTC.

This clone has just one count. The chain combines TRBV6-1 with TRBJ2-5; D gene ambiguous. The tail of the sequence fits TRBJ2-7 better, so the J call may be wrong. Germline loops: CDR1 MNHNS, CDR2 SASEGT. The CDR3 is 14 residues long. Here the CDR3 reads CASSEVEWSYEQYF. The DNA of the CDR3 is TGTGCCAGCAGTGAAGTCGAGTGGTCCTACGAGCAGTACTTC.

The count of this clone is one. V and J are TRBV27 and TRBJ2-7, with TRBD2 matching over 10 bases. The CDR3 covers 15 residues. From germline, CDR1 is MNHEY and CDR2 SMNVEV (reference sequence). The V gene end was trimmed by 5 bases and the J gene end by 6 bases; junction bases not matched to a gene: 10. For the CDR3, the DNA is TGTGCCAGCAGTCCGGTGGGACTAGCGTTGGGCGAGCAGTACTTC. Its protein is CASSPVGLALGEQYF.

This clone was seen more than once but under ten times. The rearrangement links TRBV7-3 to TRBJ2-1; TRBD2 might be the D (6 bases). Per the germline V gene, CDR1 is SGHTA and CDR2 is FQGTGA. The CDR3 runs 19 residues. V was pared by 4 bases and J by 0 bases, with 22 bases between. Here the CDR3 DNA reads TGTGCCAGCAGCTCTAAGGGAGCGGGTGGACTTGGCTCCTACAATGAGCAGTTCTTC. Translating it yields CASSSKGAGGLGSYNEQFF.

The chain couples TRBV14 to TRBJ2-5; 10 nucleotides agree with TRBD1. The DNA end favors TRBJ2-7, so the J call may be wrong. Per germline, CDR1 SGHDN and CDR2 FVKESK. The CDR3 runs 16 residues. In DNA form, the CDR3 reads TGTGCCAGCAGCCAAAGACAGGGGGCAAGTTCCTACGAGCAGTACTTC. It yields the protein CASSQRQGASSYEQYF.

This clone was observed a few times. V and J are TRBV10-3 and TRBJ1-5; D unresolved. The CDR3 has 12 residues. The germline CDR1 and CDR2 sequences are ENHRY and SYGVKD. V gave up 8 bases and J gave up 3 bases, with 8 bases separating them. The CDR3 here is CAIGLDNQPQHF. The CDR3 coding sequence is TGTGCCATCGGGCTGGACAATCAGCCCCAGCATTTT.

This CDR3 reads CASSPHRDSNLAFF. The DNA for the CDR3 is TGTGCCAGCAGTCCCCACCGGGACAGTAATCTAGCTTTCTTT. The chain has TRBV27 and TRBJ1-1, with 7 bases matching TRBD1. Germline loops: CDR1 MNHEY, CDR2 SMNVEV (reference sequence). The CDR3 has 14 residues. Trimming cost V 5 bases and J 10 bases; bases outside gene matches: 13.

The chain employs TRBV7-2 and TRBJ1-4; 8 nucleotides match TRBD1. Trimming at V came to 5 bases and at J to 13 bases, leaving 3 bases not matched to a gene. The CDR3 length is 11 residues. Germline CDR1 is SGHTA and CDR2 is FQGNSA. The CDR3 is CASSPGQGLFF. The CDR3 bases are TGTGCCAGCAGCCCCGGACAGGGACTGTTTTTT.